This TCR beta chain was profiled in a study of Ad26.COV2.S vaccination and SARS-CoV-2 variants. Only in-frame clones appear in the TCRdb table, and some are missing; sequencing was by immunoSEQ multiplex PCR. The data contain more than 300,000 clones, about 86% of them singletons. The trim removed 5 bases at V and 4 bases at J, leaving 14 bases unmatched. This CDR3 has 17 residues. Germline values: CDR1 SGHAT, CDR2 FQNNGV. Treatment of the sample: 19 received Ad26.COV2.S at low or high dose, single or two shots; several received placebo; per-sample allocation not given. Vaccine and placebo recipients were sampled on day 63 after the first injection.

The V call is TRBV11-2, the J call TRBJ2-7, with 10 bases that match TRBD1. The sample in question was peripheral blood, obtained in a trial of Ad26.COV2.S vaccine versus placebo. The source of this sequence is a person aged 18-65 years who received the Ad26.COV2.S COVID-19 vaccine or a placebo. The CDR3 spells CASSTLSGDRGRYEQYF. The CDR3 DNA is TGTGCCAGCAGCACCCTTAGTGGGGACAGGGGACGATACGAGCAGTACTTC.